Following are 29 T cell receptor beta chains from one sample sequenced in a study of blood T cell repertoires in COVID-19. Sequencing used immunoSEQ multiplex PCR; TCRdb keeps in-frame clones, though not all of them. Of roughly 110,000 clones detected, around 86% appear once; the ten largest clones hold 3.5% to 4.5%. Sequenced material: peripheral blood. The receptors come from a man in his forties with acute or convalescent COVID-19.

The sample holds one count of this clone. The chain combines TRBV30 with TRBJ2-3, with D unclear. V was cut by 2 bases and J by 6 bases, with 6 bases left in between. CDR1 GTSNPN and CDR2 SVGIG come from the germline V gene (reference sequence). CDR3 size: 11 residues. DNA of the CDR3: TGTGCCTGGAGTAGCCCCGATACGCAGTATTTT. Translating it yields CAWSSPDTQYF.

The CDR3 nucleotides read TGTGCCAGCAGCCCTCCGGGATTAGGCAATCAGCCCCAGCATTTT. It codes for CASSPPGLGNQPQHF. The chain uses TRBV25-1 and TRBJ1-5; D not resolved. CDR3 length: 15 residues. The V end lost 6 bases, the J end lost 2 bases, and 14 bases lay between the germline ends. Germline-derived CDR1 and CDR2 are MGHDK and SYGVNS.

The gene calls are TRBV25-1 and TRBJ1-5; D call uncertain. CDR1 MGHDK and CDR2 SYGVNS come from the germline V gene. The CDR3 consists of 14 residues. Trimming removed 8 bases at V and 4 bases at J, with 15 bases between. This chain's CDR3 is CASEVGRGNQPQHF. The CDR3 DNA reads TGTGCCAGCGAGGTTGGACGGGGAAATCAGCCCCAGCATTTT.

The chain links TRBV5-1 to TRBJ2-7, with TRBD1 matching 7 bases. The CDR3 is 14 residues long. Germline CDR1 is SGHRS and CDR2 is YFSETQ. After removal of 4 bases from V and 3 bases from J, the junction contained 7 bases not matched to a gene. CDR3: CASSPGTVNYEQYF. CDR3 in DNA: TGCGCCAGCAGCCCCGGGACAGTGAACTACGAGCAGTACTTC.

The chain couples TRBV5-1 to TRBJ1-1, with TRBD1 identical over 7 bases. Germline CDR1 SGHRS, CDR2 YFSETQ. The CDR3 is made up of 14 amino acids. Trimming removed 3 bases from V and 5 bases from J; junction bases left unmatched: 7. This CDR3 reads CASSSRTGETEAFF. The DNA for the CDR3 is TGCGCCAGCAGCTCCCGGACAGGAGAGACTGAAGCTTTCTTT.

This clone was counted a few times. The CDR3 is CASSLVVRGGTEAFF. CDR3 sequence (DNA): TGTGCCAGCAGCTTAGTGGTGCGAGGGGGTACTGAAGCTTTCTTT. V is TRBV7-9 and J is TRBJ1-1; perhaps TRBD1 as D (6 bases). CDR3 size: 15 residues. V lost 1 base to trimming and J lost 5 bases, with 14 bases between them. Germline CDR1 SEHNR, CDR2 FQNEAQ (reference sequence).

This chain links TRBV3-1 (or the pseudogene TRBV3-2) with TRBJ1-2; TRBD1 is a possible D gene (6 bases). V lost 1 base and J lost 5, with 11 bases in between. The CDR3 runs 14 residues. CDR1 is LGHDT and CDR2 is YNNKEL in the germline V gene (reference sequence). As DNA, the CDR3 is TGTGCCAGCAGCCAAGCTCTCACAGGGTATGGCTACACCTTC. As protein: CASSQALTGYGYTF.

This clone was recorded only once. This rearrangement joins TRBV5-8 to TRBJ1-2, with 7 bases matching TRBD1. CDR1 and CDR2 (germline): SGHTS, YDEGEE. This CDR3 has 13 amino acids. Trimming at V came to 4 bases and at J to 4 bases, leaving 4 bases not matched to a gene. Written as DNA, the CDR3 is TGTGCCAGCAGCACGGGACAGATCTATGGCTACACCTTC. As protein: CASSTGQIYGYTF.

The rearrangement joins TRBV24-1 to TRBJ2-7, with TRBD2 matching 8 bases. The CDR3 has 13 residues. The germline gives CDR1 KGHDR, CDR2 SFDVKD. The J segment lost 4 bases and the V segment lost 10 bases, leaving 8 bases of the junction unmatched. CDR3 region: CATSHSGMYEQYF. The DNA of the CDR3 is TGTGCCACATCCCATAGCGGGATGTACGAGCAGTACTTC.

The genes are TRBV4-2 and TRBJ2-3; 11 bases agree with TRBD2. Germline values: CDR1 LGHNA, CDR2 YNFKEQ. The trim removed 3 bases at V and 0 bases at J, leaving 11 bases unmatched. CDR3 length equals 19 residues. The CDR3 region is CASSQETSGGTPSTDTQYF. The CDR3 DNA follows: TGTGCCAGCAGCCAGGAAACTAGCGGGGGAACCCCTAGCACAGATACGCAGTATTTT.

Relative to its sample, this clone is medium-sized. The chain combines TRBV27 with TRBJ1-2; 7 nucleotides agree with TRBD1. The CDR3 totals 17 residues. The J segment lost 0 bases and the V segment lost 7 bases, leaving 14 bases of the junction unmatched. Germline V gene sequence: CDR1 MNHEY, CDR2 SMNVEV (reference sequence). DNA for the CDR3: TGTGCCAGCACTCCTACCAACAGGGGCCAAGCTAACTATGGCTACACCTTC. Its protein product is CASTPTNRGQANYGYTF.

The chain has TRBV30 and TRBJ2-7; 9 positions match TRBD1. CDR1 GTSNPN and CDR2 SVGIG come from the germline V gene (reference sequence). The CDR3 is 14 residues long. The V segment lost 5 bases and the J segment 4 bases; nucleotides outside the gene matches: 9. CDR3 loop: CAWSTGTGSYEQYF. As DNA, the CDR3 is TGTGCCTGGTCTACCGGGACAGGGTCTTACGAGCAGTACTTC.

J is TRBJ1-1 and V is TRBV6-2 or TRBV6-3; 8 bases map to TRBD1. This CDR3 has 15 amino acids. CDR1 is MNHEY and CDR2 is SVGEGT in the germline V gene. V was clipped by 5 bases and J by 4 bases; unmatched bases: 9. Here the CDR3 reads CASSRSGGRGTEAFF. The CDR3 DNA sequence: TGTGCCAGCAGTAGATCAGGGGGCCGGGGCACTGAAGCTTTCTTT.

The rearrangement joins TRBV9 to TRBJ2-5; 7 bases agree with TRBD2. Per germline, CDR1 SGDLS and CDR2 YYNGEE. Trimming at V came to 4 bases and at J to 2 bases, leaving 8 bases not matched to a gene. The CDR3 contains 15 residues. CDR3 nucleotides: TGTGCCAGCAGCTCACAAGGACTAGTTCAAGAGACCCAGTACTTC. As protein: CASSSQGLVQETQYF.

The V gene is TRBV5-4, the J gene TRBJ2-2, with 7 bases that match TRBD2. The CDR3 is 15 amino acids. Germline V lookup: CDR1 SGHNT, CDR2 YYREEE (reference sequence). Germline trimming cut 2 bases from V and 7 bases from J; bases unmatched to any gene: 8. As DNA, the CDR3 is TGTGCCAGCAGCTTCGTCGGCGGGAGAAGCGGGGAGCTGTTTTTT. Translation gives CASSFVGGRSGELFF.

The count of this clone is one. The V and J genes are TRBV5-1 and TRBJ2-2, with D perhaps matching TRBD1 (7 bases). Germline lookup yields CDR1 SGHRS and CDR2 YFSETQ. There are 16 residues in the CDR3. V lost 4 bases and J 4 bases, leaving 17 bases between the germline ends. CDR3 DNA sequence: TGCGCCAGCAGCCGAAGATCAGGGGGGCCCACCGGGGAGCTGTTTTTT. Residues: CASSRRSGGPTGELFF.

The CDR3 region is CASSTQANTEAFF. The CDR3 region has the DNA TGTGCCAGCAGCACACAGGCGAACACTGAAGCTTTCTTT. V usage is TRBV13 and J usage is TRBJ1-1, with a possible D match to TRBD1 (5 bases). The CDR3 is made up of 13 amino acids. Trimming removed 5 bases at V and 1 base at J, with 8 bases between. Germline V gene data show CDR1 as PRHDT and CDR2 as FYEKMQ (reference sequence).

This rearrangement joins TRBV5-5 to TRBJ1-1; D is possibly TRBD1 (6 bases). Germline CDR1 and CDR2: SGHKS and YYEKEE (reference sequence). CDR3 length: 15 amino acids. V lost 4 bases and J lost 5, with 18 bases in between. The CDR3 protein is CASSPRGGDGTEAFF. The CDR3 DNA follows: TGTGCCAGCAGCCCCCGAGGGGGGGACGGAACTGAAGCTTTCTTT.

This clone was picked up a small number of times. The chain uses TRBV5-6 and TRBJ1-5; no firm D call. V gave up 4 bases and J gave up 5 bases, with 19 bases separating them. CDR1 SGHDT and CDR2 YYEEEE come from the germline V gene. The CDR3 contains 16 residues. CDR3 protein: CASSVGGPRSDQPQHF. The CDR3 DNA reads TGTGCCAGCAGCGTGGGAGGCCCCCGCTCCGATCAGCCCCAGCATTTT.

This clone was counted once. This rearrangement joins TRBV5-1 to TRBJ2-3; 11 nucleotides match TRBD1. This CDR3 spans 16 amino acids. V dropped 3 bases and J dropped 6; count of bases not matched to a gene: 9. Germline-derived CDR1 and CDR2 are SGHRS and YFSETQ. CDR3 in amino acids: CASSSRTGGASDTQYF. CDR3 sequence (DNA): TGCGCCAGCAGCTCCAGGACAGGGGGCGCGTCTGATACGCAGTATTTT.

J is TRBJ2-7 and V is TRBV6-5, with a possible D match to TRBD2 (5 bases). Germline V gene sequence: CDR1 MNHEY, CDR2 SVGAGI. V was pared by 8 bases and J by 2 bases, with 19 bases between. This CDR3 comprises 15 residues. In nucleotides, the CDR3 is TGTGCCAGCCTACTAGGACCAGTCGTTGCCTACGAGCAGTACTTC. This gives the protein CASLLGPVVAYEQYF.

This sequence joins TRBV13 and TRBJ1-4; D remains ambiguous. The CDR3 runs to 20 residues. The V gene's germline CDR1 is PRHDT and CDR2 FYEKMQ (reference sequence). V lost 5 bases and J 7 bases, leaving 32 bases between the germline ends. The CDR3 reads CASSRALYSNEKTDTEKLFF. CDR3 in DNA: TGTGCCAGCAGCCGAGCACTTTACTCTAATGAAAAAACCGATACTGAAAAACTGTTTTTT.

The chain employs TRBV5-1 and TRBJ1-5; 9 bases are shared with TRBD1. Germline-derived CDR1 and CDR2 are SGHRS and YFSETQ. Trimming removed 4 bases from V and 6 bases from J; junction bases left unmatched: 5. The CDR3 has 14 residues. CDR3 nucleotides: TGCGCCAGCAGCGCGGGACAGGGTAGTCAGCCCCAGCATTTT. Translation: CASSAGQGSQPQHF.

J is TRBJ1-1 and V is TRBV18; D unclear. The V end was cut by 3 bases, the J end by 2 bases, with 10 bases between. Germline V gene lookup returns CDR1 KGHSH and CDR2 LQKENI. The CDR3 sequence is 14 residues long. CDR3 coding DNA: TGTGCCAGCTCACCTTTAGAGGGTAACACTGAAGCTTTCTTT. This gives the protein CASSPLEGNTEAFF. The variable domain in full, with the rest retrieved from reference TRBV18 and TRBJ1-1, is NAGVMQNPRHLVRRRGQEARLRCSPMKGHSHVYWYRQLPEEGLKFMVYLQKENIIDESGMPKERFSAEFPKEGPSILRIQQVVRGDSAAYFCASSPLEGNTEAFFGQGTRLTVV.

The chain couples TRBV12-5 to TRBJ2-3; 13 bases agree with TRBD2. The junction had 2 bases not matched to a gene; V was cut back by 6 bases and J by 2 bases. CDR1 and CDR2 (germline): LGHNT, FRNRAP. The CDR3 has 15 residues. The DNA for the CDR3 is TGTGCTAGTGGCGGGACTAGCGGGGACACAGATACGCAGTATTTT. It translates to CASGGTSGDTDTQYF.

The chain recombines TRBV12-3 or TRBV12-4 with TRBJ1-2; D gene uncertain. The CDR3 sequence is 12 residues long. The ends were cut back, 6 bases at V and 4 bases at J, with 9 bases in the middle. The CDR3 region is CASSPGVYGYTF. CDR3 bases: TGTGCCAGCAGCCCGGGTGTCTATGGCTACACCTTC.

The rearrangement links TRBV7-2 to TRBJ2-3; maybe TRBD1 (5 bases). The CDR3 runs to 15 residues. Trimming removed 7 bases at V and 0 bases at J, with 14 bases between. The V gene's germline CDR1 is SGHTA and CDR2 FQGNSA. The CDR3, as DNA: TGTGCCAGCACCATTAAATGGGGCAGCACAGATACGCAGTATTTT. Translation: CASTIKWGSTDTQYF. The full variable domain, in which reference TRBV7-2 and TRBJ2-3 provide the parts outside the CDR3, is GAGVSQSPSNKVTEKGKDVELRCDPISGHTALYWYRQSLGQGLEFLIYFQGNSAPDKSGLPSDRFSAERTGGSVSTLTIQRTQQEDSAVYLCASTIKWGSTDTQYFGPGTRLTVL.

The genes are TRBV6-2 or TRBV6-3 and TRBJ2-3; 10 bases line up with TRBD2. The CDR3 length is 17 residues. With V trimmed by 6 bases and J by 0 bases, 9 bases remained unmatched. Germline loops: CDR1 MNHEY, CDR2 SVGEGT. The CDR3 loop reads CASSPGTSATSTDTQYF. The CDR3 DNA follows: TGTGCCAGCAGCCCGGGGACTAGCGCGACTAGCACAGATACGCAGTATTTT.

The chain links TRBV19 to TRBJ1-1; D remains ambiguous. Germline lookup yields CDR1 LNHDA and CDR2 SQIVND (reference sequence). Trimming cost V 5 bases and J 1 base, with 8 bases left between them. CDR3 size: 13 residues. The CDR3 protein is CASSYGRNTEAFF. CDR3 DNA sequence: TGTGCCAGTAGTTACGGTCGGAACACTGAAGCTTTCTTT.